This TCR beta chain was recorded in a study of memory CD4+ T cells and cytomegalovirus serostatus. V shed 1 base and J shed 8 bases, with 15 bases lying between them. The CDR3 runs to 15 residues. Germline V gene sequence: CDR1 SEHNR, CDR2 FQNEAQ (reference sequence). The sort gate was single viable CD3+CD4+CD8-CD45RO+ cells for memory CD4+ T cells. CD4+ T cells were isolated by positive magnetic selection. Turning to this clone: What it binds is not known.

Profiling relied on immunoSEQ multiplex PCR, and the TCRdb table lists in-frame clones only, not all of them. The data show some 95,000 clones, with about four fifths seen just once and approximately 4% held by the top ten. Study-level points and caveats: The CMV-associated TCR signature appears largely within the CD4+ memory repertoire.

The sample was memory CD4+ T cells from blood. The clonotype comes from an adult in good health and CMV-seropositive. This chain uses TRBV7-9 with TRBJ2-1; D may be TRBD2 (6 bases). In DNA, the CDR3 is TGTGCCAGCAGCTTAGTTATCGGGAGTAGGGATGAGCAGTTCTTC. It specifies CASSLVIGSRDEQFF.